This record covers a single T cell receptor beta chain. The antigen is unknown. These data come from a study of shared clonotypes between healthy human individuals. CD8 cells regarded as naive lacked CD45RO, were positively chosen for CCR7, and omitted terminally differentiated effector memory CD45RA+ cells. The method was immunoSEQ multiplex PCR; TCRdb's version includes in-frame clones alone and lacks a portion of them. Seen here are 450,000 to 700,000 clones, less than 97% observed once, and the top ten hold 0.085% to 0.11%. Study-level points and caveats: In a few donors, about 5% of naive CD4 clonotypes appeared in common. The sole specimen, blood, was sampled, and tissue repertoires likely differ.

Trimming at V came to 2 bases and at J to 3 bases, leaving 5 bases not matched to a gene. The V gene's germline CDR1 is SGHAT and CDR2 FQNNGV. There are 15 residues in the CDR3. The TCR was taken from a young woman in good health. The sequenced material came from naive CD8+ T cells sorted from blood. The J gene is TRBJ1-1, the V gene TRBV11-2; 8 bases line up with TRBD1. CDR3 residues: CASSLQGAPDTEAFF. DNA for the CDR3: TGTGCCAGCAGCTTACAGGGGGCGCCGGACACTGAAGCTTTCTTT.